The T cell receptor beta chain described here comes from a study of human T cells and chemical hapten exposure. The wider study: Small differences in pooled library volume mainly drove the variation in TCR yields per sample.

V dropped 2 bases and J dropped 2; count of bases not matched to a gene: 3. The CDR3 is made up of 16 amino acids. CDR1 SGHVS and CDR2 FNYEAQ come from the germline V gene. At least ten counts were recorded for this clonotype. The authors' total RNA extraction used unfractionated whole blood. Unique molecular identifiers were attached to individual cDNA molecules during library preparation. Each CDR3 protein is one row after TCRdb ran MiXCR on the 5' RACE reads. The data contain roughly 81,000 distinct CDR3 sequences, approximately 7.7% of them singletons. V gene TRBV7-6 combines with J gene TRBJ2-3, with 11 positions matching TRBD2. The TCR originated in a male donor in good health. CDR3 DNA sequence: TGTGCCAGCAGCTTAACTAGCGGGGGATACACAGATACGCAGTATTTT. This codes for CASSLTSGGYTDTQYF.